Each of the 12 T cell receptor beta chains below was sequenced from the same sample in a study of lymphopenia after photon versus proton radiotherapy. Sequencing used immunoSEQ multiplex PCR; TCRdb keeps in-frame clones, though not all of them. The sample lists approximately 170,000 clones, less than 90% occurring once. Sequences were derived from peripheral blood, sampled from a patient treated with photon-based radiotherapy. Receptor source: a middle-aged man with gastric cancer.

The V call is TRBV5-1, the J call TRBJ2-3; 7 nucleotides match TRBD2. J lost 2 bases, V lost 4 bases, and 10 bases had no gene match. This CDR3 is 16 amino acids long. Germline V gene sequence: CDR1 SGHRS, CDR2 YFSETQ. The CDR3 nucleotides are TGCGCCAGCAGCCCTCAAGCGGGAACCCTCACAGATACGCAGTATTTT. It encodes CASSPQAGTLTDTQYF.

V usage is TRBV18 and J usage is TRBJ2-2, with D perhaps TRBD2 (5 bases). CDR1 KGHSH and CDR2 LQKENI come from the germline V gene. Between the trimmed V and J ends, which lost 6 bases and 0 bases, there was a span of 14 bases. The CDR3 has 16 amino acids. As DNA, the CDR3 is TGTGCCAGCTCGACCGGGGTCCCGTCGAACACCGGGGAGCTGTTTTTT. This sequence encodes CASSTGVPSNTGELFF.

The DNA of the CDR3 is TGTGCCATCAGTGCGGCGGGAGCAGGCAATGAGCAGTTCTTC. It translates to CAISAAGAGNEQFF. The chain combines TRBV10-3 with TRBJ2-1; 7 nucleotides line up with TRBD2. CDR1 and CDR2 (germline): ENHRY, SYGVKD. There are 14 residues in the CDR3. Unmatched junction bases numbered 6, after V lost 4 bases and J lost 6 bases.

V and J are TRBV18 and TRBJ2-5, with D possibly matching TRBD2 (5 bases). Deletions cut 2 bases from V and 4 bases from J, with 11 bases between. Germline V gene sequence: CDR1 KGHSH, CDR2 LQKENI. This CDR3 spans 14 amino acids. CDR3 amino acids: CASSPGISVETQYF. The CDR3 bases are TGTGCCAGCTCACCAGGGATTAGCGTAGAGACCCAGTACTTC.

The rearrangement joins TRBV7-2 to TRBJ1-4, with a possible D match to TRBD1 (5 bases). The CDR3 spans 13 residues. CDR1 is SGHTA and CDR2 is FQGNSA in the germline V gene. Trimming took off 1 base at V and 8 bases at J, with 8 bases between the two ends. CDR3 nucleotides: TGTGCCAGCAGCTTAGAAAGGGACGAAAAACTGTTTTTT. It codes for CASSLERDEKLFF.

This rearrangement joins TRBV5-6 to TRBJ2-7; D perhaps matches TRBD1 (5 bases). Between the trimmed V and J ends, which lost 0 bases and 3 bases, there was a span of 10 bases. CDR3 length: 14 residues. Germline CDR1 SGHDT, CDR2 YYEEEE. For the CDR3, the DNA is TGTGCCAGCAGCTTGGGGGGCGACTTCTACGAGCAGTACTTC. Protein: CASSLGGDFYEQYF. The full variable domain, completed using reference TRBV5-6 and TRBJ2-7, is DAGVTQSPTHLIKTRGQQVTLRCSPKSGHDTVSWYQQALGQGPQFIFQYYEEEERQRGNFPDRFSGHQFPNYSSELNVNALLLGDSALYLCASSLGGDFYEQYFGPGTRLTVT.

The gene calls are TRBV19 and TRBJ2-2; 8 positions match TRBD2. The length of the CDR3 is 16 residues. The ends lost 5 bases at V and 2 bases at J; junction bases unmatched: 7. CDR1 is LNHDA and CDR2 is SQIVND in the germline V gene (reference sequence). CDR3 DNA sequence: TGTGCCAGTAGTCCCTTAGCGGGGTTCAACACCGGGGAGCTGTTTTTT. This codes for CASSPLAGFNTGELFF.

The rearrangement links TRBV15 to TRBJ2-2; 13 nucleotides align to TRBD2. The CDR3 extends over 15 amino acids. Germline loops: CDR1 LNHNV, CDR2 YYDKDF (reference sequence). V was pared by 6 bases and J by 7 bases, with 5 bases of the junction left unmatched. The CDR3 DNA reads TGTGCCACCAGTGGACTAGCGGGAGATATCGGGGAGCTGTTTTTT. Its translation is CATSGLAGDIGELFF.

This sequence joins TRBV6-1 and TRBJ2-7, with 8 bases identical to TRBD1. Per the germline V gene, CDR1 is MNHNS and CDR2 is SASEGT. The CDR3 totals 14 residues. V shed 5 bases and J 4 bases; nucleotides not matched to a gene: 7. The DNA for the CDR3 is TGTGCCAGCAGTCTCCGGACAGGGTTGTACGAGCAGTACTTC. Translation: CASSLRTGLYEQYF.

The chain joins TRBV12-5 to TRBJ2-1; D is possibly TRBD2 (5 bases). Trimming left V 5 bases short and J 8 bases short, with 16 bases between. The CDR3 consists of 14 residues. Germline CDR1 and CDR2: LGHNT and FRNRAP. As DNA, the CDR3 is TGTGCTAGTGGTCCCATTGGCCGCGGGCATGAGCAGTTCTTC. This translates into CASGPIGRGHEQFF.

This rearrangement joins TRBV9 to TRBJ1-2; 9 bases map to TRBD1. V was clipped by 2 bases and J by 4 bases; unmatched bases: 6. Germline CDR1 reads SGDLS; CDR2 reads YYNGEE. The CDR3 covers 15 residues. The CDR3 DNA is TGTGCCAGCAGCGTCCAGATACAGGGGGCCTATGGCTACACCTTC. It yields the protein CASSVQIQGAYGYTF.

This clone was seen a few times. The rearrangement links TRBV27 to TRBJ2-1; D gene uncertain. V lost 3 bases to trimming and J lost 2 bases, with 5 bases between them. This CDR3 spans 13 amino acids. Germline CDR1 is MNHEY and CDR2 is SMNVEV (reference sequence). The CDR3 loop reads CASSFRTYNEQFF. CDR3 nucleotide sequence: TGTGCCAGCAGTTTTAGGACCTACAATGAGCAGTTCTTC.